This T cell receptor (beta chain) comes out of a study of beta chain features in type 1 diabetes listed by TCRdb under 2018. For the wider study: No differences in mean age, gender distribution, total cell number or subset yield were found between patients and healthy donors. Regulatory and stem cell-like memory subsets were obtained from only 8 patients and roughly eight healthy donors, while naive and central memory subsets were obtained from all 30 or so donors. In the study, recently diagnosed type 1 diabetes patients and matched healthy donors were compared on the TCRB repertoires of their sorted circulating CD4+ T cell subsets. A total of 85 million to 110 million sorted cells were examined across all samples, and RNA yield correlated strongly with the number of cells per subset. Points the paper makes about the study in general: HLA sub-analyses involved small numbers of individuals, so any influence of HLA type on TCRB rearrangement remained unresolved. Fewer insertions and more nucleotide deletions at VDJ recombination sites were observed in patients with type 1 diabetes, implying thymic rearrangement abnormalities. Naive, central memory and regulatory TCRB repertoires appeared to be more similar among patients than among healthy donors. A moderate but significant shortening of TCRB CDR3 length was observed in type 1 diabetes patients in all four CD4+ subsets. Shorter templates might have been favored by PCR, but patient and control samples were amplified and corrected together, so both groups would have been affected equally by any skew. Because cDNA was sequenced instead of genomic DNA, activated cells with high expression could be over-represented, although the groups did not differ in activation or CD3 levels.

The entire amount of isolated RNA was reverse transcribed using the High Capacity cDNA Reverse Transcription Kit, so the sequenced TCRB transcripts were expressed ones. Deep immunoSEQ sequencing was performed on naive, central memory and regulatory T cell samples, with an average of around 3.5 million total reads per sample. Sorted cells were lysed in RLT buffer and RNA was extracted with DNase-treated RNeasy Micro or Mini kits, depending on cell number. To prevent cross-contamination, each cell subset was processed individually, whereas patient and healthy donor samples were processed jointly. The immunoSEQ multiplex PCR was used to amplify TCRB sequences from cDNA, generating 87-bp fragments that spanned the CDR3 region. Amplicons were sequenced on the Illumina HiSeq platform. As for the authors' bioinformatics: PCR bias was computationally corrected using synthetic template baselines, reads within Hamming distance 2 were collapsed, and singletons that could not be merged were discarded. Reads were aligned to IMGT to assign V, D and J genes, CDR3 length, and insertions or deletions at six rearrangement sites. Within each subset, clonotype counts were normalized to sorted cell number, after which true diversity and Gini coefficients were computed with the tcR R package. The overlap coefficient, calculated on TCRB nucleotide sequences, was used to quantify repertoire sharing. As a proxy for the pre-selection repertoire, out-of-frame TCRB sequences from naive cells were analyzed. The source is immuneACCESS, and TCRdb retained only in-frame sequences with V and J called. Part of the clones is not carried over; for the studies checked, unresolved V genes explain less than half of this, and the remainder is unexplained. Clone size and the V and J calls come from that table; the DNA yielded D and trimming. The sample data list hundreds of thousands of clones, and approximately 16% of these were observed just once. Clones ranked in the top ten supply less than 0.02% of the sample.

From each donor, a single peripheral blood sample of approximately 120 mL on average was drawn into heparinised tubes. Using a panel that included CD45RO, CCR7, CD25, CD127, CD95 and CD27, naive, central memory, regulatory and stem cell-like memory CD4+ T cells were sorted on a BD FACSAria II. Every sorted population had a purity above 98%. PBMCs were separated immediately by Lymphoprep density gradient centrifugation and were stained directly, without being cultured. So that batch effects would be minimized, each experiment stained and sorted samples in pairs, pairing one healthy donor with one patient. For this clone: Its antigen remains unidentified. Base qualities were left out, and no much larger clone turns up one base away.

From cysteine to phenylalanine, the CDR3 is 13 amino acids long. Only CDR3 DNA is held: 39 bases, read in frame from base 1. The germline ends are 14 bases apart after V is trimmed by 5 bases and J by 7 bases. CDR1 SEHNR and CDR2 FQNEAQ were looked up in the germline V gene (reference sequence). The sequence came from a man in his late teens or twenties with type 1 diabetes. The V and J genes are TRBV7-9 and TRBJ1-2, and TRBD1 may be the D gene, going by 6 matching bases. Input material: naive CD4+ T cells from blood. In light of the paper, this sample's cell subset or site label describes: true naive CD4+ T cells. The CDR3 corresponds to CASSIQQGSGYTF. The DNA sequence follows: TGTGCCAGCAGCATACAACAGGGCTCTGGCTACACCTTC.